The clone carrying this T cell receptor beta chain showed up just a few times. These data originate in a study of CD8 T cells in ankylosing spondylitis. TCRdb itself ran the 5' RACE reads through MiXCR, one entry per CDR3 protein. The data hold some 350,000 distinct CDR3 sequences, with about 14% observed a single time. The germline CDR1 and CDR2 sequences are DFQATT and SNEGSKA (reference sequence). Trimming stripped 1 base from V and 0 bases from J, with 10 bases between. The CDR3 runs to 14 residues. The clonotype was recovered from a male donor with ankylosing spondylitis or in good health (not recorded which). The chain links TRBV20-1 to TRBJ2-7; a weak D match, TRBD2 (6 bases). Sequencing was done on a sample of blood, either unsorted or a sorted T cell fraction (not recorded which). The CDR3 sequence is CSARAGGSSYEQYF. CDR3 DNA sequence: TGCAGTGCTAGAGCCGGGGGAAGCTCCTACGAGCAGTACTTC.